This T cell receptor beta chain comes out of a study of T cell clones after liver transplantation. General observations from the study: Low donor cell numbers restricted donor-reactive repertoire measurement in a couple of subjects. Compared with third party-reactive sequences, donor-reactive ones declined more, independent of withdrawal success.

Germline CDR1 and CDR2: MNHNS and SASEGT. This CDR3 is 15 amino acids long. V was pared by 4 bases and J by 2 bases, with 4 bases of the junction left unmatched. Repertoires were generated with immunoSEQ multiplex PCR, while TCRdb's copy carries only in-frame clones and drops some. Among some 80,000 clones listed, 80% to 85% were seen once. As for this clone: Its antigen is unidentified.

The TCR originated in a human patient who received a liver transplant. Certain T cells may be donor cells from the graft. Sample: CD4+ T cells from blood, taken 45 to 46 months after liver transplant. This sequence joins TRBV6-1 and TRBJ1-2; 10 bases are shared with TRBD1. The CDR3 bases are TGTGCCAGCAGTGGCGCGGGACAGGGGAACTATGGCTACACCTTC. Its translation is CASSGAGQGNYGYTF.